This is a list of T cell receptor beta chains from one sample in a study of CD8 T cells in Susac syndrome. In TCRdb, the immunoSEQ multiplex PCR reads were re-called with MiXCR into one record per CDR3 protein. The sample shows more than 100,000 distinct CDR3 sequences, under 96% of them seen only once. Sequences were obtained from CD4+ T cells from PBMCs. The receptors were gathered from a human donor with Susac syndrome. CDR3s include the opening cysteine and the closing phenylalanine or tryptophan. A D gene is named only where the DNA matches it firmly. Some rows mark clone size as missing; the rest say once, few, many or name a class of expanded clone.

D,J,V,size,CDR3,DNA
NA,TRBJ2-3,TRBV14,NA,CASSQDPVSGTDTQYF,TGTGCCAGCAGCCAAGATCCGGTGTCAGGCACAGATACGCAGTATTTT
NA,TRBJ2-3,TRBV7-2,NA,CASSLAGGADTQYF,TGTGCCAGCAGCTTAGCAGGGGGTGCAGATACGCAGTATTTT
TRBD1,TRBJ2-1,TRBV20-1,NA,CSAGQAERGYNEQFF,TGCAGTGCTGGACAGGCCGAACGAGGCTACAATGAGCAGTTCTTC
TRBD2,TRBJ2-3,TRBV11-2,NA,CASSLLAGMTDTQYF,TGTGCCAGCAGCTTACTAGCGGGCATGACAGATACGCAGTATTTT
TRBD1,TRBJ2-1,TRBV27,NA,CASSRQGGNEQFF,TGTGCCAGCAGTAGACAGGGGGGCAATGAGCAGTTCTTC
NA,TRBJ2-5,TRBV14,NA,CASSLGLFLYQETQYF,TGTGCCAGCAGTCTTGGGTTATTTTTGTACCAAGAGACCCAGTACTTC
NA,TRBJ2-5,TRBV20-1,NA,CSAPIPETQYF,TGCAGTGCTCCGATCCCCGAGACCCAGTACTTC
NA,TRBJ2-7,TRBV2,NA,CASSQQGYEQYF,TGTGCCAGCAGTCAACAGGGCTACGAGCAGTACTTC
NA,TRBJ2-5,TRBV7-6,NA,CASSPPGLQETQYF,TGTGCCAGCAGCCCACCCGGTTTGCAAGAGACCCAGTACTTC
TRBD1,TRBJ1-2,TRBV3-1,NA,CASSNSDRAYGYTF,TGTGCCAGCAGCAATTCCGACAGGGCATATGGCTACACCTTC
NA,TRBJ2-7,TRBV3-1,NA,CASSQVEVEQYF,TGTGCCAGCAGCCAAGTCGAAGTCGAGCAGTACTTC
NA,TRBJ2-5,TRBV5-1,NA,CASSPSSGYQETQYF,TGCGCCAGCAGCCCAAGTTCAGGGTACCAAGAGACCCAGTACTTC
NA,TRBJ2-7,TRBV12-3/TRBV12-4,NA,CASSLRRAGSSYEQYF,TGTGCCAGCAGTTTACGGAGGGCAGGCAGCTCCTACGAGCAGTACTTC
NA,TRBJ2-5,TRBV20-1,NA,CSASKRSLQETQYF,TGCAGTGCTAGTAAAAGGTCCTTGCAAGAGACCCAGTACTTC
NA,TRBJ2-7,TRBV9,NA,CASSSRRALSYEQYF,TGTGCCAGCAGCTCCCGTCGGGCACTCTCCTACGAGCAGTACTTC
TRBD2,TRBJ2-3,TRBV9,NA,CASSTSGSITDTQYF,TGTGCCAGCAGCACTAGCGGGAGTATCACAGATACGCAGTATTTT
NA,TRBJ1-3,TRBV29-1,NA,CSVQERNTIYF,TGCAGCGTTCAGGAGCGAAACACCATATATTTT
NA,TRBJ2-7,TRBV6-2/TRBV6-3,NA,CASSPGLGYEQYF,TGTGCCAGCAGCCCTGGGTTGGGCTACGAGCAGTACTTC
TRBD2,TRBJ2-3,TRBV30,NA,CAWRLGLADTDTQYF,TGTGCCTGGAGGCTCGGACTAGCGGACACAGATACGCAGTATTTT
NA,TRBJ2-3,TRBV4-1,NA,CASSPQVNTDTQYF,TGCGCCAGCAGCCCGCAGGTGAACACAGATACGCAGTATTTT
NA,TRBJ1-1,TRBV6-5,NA,CASSPRGATEAFF,TGTGCCAGCAGCCCTCGGGGGGCGACTGAAGCTTTCTTT
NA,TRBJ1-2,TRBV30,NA,CAWSQRGQAGYTF,TGTGCCTGGAGCCAACGGGGGCAGGCTGGCTACACCTTC
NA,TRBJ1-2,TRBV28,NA,CASSLALTGYTF,TGTGCCAGCAGTTTAGCTCTCACAGGCTACACCTTC
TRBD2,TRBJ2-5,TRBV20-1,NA,CSARLLAGGETQYF,TGCAGTGCTAGGCTGCTAGCGGGAGGCGAGACCCAGTACTTC
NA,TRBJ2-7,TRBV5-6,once,CASSSLGDEQYF,TGTGCCAGCAGCTCCCTCGGGGACGAGCAGTACTTC
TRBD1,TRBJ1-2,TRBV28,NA,CASSSTGVSYGYTF,TGTGCCAGCAGTTCGACAGGGGTGTCCTATGGCTACACCTTC
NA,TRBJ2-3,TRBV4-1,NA,CASSQSSAGDTQYF,TGCGCCAGCAGCCAATCCTCCGCCGGAGATACGCAGTATTTT
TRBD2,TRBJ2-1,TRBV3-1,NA,CASSQYLAGTYNEQFF,TGTGCCAGCAGCCAATATCTAGCGGGGACATACAATGAGCAGTTCTTC
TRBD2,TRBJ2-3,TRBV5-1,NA,CASSDLAGGPDTQYF,TGCGCCAGCAGCGATCTAGCGGGGGGCCCAGATACGCAGTATTTT
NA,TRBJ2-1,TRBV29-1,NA,CSVVDREQFF,TGCAGCGTGGTTGACAGGGAGCAGTTCTTC
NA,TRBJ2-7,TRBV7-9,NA,CASSLMGGETGAYEQYF,TGTGCCAGCAGCTTAATGGGGGGGGAGACAGGGGCCTACGAGCAGTACTTC
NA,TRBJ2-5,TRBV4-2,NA,CASSQDLSGETQYF,TGTGCCAGCAGCCAAGATTTATCGGGAGAGACCCAGTACTTC
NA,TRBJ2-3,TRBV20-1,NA,CSATGTLGSDTQYF,TGCAGTGCAACCGGGACTCTAGGCTCAGATACGCAGTATTTT
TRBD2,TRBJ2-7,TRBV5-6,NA,CASSLVGGESTGYEQYF,TGTGCCAGCAGCTTGGTGGGAGGGGAGTCAACAGGCTACGAGCAGTACTTC
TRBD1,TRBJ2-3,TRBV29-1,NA,CSVGRQGSTDTQYF,TGCAGCGTGGGGAGACAGGGCAGCACAGATACGCAGTATTTT
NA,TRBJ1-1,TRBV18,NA,CASSPNQGSEAFF,TGTGCCAGCTCACCGAACCAGGGAAGTGAAGCTTTCTTT
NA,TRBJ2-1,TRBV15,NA,CATSRVQRNNEQFF,TGTGCCACCAGCAGAGTCCAGCGGAACAATGAGCAGTTCTTC
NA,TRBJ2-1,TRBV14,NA,CASSQSYSRSYNEQFF,TGTGCCAGCAGCCAAAGCTACTCGAGGTCCTACAATGAGCAGTTCTTC
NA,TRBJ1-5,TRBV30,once,CAWSRARGDQPQHF,TGTGCCTGGAGCCGGGCCAGGGGCGATCAGCCCCAGCATTTT
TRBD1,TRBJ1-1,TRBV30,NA,CAWSPVGQGVNTEAFF,TGTGCCTGGAGTCCCGTGGGACAGGGGGTGAACACTGAAGCTTTCTTT
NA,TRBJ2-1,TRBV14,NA,CASSTRVALYNEQFF,TGTGCCAGCAGCACCCGGGTAGCGCTTTACAATGAGCAGTTCTTC
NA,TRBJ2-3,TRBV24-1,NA,CATSAAATGAKDTQYF,TGTGCCACCAGTGCCGCGGCCACCGGAGCGAAGGATACGCAGTATTTT
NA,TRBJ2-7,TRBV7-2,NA,CASKGPDAYEQYF,TGTGCCAGCAAAGGGCCAGACGCCTACGAGCAGTACTTC
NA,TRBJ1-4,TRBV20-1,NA,CSAKRVGEKLFF,TGCAGTGCGAAACGGGTTGGCGAAAAACTGTTTTTT
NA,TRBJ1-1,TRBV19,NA,CASSIKVSTEAFF,TGTGCCAGTAGTATAAAGGTCTCCACTGAAGCTTTCTTT
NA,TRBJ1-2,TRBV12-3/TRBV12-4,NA,CASSLQAPNYGYTF,TGTGCCAGCAGTTTGCAGGCCCCTAACTATGGCTACACCTTC
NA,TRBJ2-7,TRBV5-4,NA,CASSLDGREQYF,TGTGCCAGCAGCTTGGATGGGAGGGAGCAGTACTTC
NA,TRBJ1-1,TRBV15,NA,CATSGGPSRGTEAFF,TGTGCCACCAGCGGAGGTCCAAGCCGAGGCACTGAAGCTTTCTTT
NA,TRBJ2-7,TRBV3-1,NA,CASSQGPPSYEQYF,TGTGCCAGCAGCCAAGGTCCGCCCTCCTACGAGCAGTACTTC
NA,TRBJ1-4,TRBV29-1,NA,CSVGDEKLFF,TGCAGCGTTGGGGATGAAAAACTGTTTTTT
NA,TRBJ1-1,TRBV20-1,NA,CSARAPLGTEAFF,TGCAGTGCTAGAGCCCCCCTTGGCACTGAAGCTTTCTTT
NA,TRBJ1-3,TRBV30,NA,CAWSSPHLGNTIYF,TGTGCCTGGAGTTCCCCCCACCTCGGAAACACCATATATTTT
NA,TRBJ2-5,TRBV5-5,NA,CASSLAHSQETQYF,TGTGCCAGCAGCTTGGCGCACAGCCAAGAGACCCAGTACTTC
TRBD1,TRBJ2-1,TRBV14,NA,CASSLTGTGFEQFF,TGTGCCAGCAGCCTGACCGGGACAGGGTTTGAGCAGTTCTTC
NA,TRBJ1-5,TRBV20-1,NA,CSARFSGERNQPQHF,TGCAGTGCTAGATTTTCCGGGGAGCGCAATCAGCCCCAGCATTTT